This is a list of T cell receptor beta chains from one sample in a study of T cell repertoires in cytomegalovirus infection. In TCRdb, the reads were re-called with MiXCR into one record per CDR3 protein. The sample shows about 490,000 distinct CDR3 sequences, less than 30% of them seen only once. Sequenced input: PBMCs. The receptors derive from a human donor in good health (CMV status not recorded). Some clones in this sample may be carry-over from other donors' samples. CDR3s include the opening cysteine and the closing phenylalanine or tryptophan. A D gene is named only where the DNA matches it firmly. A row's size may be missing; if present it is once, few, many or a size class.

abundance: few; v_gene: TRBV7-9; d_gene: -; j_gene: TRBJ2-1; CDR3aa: CASSPQRDNSYNEQFF
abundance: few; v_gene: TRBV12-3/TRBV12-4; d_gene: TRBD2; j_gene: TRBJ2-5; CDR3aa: CASSYPLAGMVETQYF
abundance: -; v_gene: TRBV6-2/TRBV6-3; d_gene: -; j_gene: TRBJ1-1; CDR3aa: CASKRDPGPTEAFF
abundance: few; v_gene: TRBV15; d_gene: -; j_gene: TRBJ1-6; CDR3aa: CATSSPYSPLHF
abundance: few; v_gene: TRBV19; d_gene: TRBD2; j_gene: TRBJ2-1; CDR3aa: CASSPVAGVGNEQFF
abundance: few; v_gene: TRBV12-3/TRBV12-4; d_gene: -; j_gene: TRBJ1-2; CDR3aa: CASSLSYGGGYTF
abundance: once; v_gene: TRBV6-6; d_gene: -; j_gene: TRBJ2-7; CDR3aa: CTSAGTGEAYEQYF
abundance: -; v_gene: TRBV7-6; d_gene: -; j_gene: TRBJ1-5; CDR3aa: CASSDVGGQPQHF
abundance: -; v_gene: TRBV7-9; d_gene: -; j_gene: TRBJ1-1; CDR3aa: CASSRFQGNTEAFF
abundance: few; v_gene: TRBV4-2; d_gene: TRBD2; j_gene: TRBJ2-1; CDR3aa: CASSHLNQAGGNEQFF
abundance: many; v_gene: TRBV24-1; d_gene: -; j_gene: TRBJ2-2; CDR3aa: CATSDGQGWITGELFF
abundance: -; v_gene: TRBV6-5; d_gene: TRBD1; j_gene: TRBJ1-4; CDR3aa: CASNNYRGATNEKLFF
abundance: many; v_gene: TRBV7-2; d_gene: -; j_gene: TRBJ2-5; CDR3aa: CASSLVGGTGYQETQYF
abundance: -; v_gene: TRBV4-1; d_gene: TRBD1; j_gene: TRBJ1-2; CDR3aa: CASSHPGTGNGYTF
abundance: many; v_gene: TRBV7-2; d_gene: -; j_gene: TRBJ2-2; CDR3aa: CASRPRVPSSGELFF
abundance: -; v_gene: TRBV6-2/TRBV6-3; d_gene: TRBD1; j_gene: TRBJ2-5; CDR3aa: CASSQRTGTAEETQYF
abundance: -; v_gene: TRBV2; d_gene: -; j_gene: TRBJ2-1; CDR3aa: CASSLSGGQFF
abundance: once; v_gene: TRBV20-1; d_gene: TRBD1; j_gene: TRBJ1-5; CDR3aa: CSATGQGGNQPQHF
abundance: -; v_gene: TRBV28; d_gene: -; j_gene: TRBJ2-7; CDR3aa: CASSPLSRRASSYEQYF
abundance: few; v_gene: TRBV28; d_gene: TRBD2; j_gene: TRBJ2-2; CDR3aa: CASSSGLAGGRSGELFF
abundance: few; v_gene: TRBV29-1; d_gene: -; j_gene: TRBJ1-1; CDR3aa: CSVGEFGAEAFF
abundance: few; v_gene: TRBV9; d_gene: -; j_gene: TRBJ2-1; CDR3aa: CASSVGGDYNEQFF
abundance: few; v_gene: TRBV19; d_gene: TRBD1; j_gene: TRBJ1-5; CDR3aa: CASSTIDRGSNQPQHF
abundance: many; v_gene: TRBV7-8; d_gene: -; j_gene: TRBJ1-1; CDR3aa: CASSLGTVKAFF
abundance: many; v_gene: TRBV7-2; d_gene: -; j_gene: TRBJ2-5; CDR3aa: CASSLEPLGYRETQYF
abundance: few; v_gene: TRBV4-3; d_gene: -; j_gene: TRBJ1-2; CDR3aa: CASSQERGSVNFYGYTF
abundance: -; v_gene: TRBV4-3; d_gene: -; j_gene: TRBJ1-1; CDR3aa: CASSQGGEMNTEAFF
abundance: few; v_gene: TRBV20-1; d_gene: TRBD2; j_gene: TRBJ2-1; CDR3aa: CSAKPTGLAGAVYNEQFF
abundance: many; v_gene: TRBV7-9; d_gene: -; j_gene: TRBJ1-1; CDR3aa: CASSSHLRFTGTEAFF
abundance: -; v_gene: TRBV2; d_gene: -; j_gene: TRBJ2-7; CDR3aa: CASRPSRDKSSYEQYF
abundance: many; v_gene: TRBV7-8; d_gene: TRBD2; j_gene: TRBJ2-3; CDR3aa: CASSFGLAGPTDTQYF
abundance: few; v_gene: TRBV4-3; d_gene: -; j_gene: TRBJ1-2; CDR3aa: CASSQDAGITRGDYGYTF
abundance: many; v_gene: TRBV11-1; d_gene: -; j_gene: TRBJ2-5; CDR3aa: CASSQEGETQYF
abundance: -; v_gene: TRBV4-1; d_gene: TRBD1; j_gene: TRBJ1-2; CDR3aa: CASSPRQGLTGYTF
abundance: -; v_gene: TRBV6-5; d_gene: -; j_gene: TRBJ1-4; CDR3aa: CASSSPSTDGEKLFF
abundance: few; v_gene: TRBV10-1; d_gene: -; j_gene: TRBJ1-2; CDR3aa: CASPGDSPPNYGYTF
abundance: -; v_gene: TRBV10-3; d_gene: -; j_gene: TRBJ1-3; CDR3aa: CAIRASGNTIYF
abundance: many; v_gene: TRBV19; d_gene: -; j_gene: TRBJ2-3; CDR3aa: CASSQGTDTQYF
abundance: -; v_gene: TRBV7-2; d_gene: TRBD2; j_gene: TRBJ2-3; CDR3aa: CASSSPLAGVPDTQYF
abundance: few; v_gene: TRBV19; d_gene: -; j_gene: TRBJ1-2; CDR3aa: CASSKTGNFGYTF
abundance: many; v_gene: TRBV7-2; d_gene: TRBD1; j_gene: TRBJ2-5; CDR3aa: CASSDRGRQETQYF
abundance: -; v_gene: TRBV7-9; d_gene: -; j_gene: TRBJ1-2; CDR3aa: CASSLEGLRDRGYTF
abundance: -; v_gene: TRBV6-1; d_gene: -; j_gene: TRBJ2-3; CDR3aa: CASRVGRSTDTQYF
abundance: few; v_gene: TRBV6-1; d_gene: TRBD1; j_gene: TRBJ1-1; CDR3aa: CASIEQGAGLGNTEAFF
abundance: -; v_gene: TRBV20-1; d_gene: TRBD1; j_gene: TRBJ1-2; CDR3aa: CSAWTGTYGYTF
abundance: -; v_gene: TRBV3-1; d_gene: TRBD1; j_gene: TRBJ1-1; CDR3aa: CASSQNRQILKGQAEAFF
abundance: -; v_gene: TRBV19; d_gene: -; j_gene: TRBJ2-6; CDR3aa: CASRGTGGASGANVLTF
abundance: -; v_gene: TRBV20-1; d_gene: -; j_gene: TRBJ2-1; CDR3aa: CSASRGYNEQFF
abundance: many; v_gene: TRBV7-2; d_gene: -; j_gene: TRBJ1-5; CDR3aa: CASSVRRGFNQPQHF
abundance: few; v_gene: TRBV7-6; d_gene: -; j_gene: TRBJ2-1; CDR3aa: CASSLAGEVGEQFF
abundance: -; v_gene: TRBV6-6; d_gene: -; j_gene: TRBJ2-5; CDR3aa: CASSTRGQQGVATQYF
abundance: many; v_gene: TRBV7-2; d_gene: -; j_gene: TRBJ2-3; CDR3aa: CASSSRGDTQYF
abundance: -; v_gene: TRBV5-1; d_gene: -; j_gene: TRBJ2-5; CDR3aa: CASSLFVEETQYF
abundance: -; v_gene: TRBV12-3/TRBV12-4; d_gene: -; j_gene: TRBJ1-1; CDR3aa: CASSSNWAVAFF
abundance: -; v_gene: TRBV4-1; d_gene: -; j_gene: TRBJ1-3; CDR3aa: CASSQDTITGPSGNTIYF